This entry features one TCR beta chain sequence. These data come from a study of T-cell memory formation after mild COVID-19. Trimming pared 4 bases from V and 6 bases from J, leaving 16 bases between. CDR3 size: 15 residues. Germline-derived CDR1 and CDR2 are SGHAT and FQNNGV. One entry per CDR3 protein, called by TCRdb with MiXCR from the 5' RACE reads. The profile shows 350,000 or so distinct CDR3 sequences, 20% to 25% of them singletons. This TCR derives from an adult woman who had mild COVID-19 (a few samples of this study predate the infection). Cell type and time point are not known. The chain couples TRBV11-2 to TRBJ2-1; weak D call: TRBD2 (6 bases). The sample consisted of PBMCs or a T cell subset sorted from them (not recorded which). The DNA for the CDR3 is TGTGCCAGCAGCTCCGGGGCGTCGGGAGTCAATGAGCAGTTCTTC. Amino acids: CASSSGASGVNEQFF.